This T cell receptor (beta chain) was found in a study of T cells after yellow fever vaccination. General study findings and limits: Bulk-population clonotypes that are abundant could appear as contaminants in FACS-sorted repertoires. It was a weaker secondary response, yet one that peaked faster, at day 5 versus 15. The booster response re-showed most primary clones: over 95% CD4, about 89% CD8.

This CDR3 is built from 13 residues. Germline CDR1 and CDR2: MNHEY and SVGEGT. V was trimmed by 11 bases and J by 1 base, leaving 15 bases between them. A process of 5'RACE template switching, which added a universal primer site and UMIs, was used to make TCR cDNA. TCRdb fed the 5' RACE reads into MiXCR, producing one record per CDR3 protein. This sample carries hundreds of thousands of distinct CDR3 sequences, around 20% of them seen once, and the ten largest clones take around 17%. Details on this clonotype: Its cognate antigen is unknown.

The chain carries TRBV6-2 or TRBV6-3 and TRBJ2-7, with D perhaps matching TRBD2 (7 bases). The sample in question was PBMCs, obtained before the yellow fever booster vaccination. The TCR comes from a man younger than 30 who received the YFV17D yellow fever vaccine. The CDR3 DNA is TGTGCCGTCTCGGGGGGCCTATCCTACGAGCAGTACGTC. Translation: CAVSGGLSYEQYV.